These 4 T cell receptor beta chains came from one sample sequenced in a study of cytotoxic CD8 clonotypes in ibrutinib-treated CLL. Generated by immunoSEQ multiplex PCR, the TCRdb table keeps only in-frame clones and is missing some. The profile shows around 130,000 clones, less than 90% of them singletons. The sequences come from PBMCs, collected after 24 months of ibrutinib treatment. The receptors originated from a human donor with chronic lymphocytic leukemia.

The chain is built from TRBV6-1 and TRBJ2-3; D remains unclear. Germline V CDR1 and CDR2: MNHNS, SASEGT. The ends were cut back, 6 bases at V and 6 bases at J, with 16 bases in the middle. The length of the CDR3 is 14 residues. The CDR3 region is CASSSVAPGDTQYF. DNA for the CDR3: TGTGCCAGCAGCTCGGTCGCACCTGGGGATACGCAGTATTTT.

The chain uses TRBV5-5 and TRBJ1-5, with 7 bases fitting TRBD1. Germline values: CDR1 SGHKS, CDR2 YYEKEE (reference sequence). The CDR3 is made up of 17 amino acids. V lost 0 bases to trimming and J lost 2 bases; unmatched junction nucleotides: 8. CDR3 protein: CASSLAFRGRGNQPQHF. DNA for the CDR3: TGTGCCAGCAGCTTGGCCTTTAGGGGGCGGGGCAATCAGCCCCAGCATTTT.

The chain combines TRBV29-1 with TRBJ2-1; D is unclear. CDR1 is SQVTM, CDR2 ANQGSEA, per germline. Between the trimmed V and J ends, which lost 5 bases and 8 bases, there was a span of 7 bases. The CDR3 covers 10 residues. The CDR3 nucleotides read TGCAGCGTTAATAATTATGAGCAGTTCTTC. Amino acid sequence: CSVNNYEQFF.

CDR3 residues: CAWSVIGVSNQPQHF. Here the CDR3 DNA reads TGTGCCTGGAGTGTAATTGGAGTTAGCAATCAGCCCCAGCATTTT. The chain couples TRBV30 to TRBJ1-5, with unresolved D. V gave up 0 bases and J gave up 0 bases, with 9 bases separating them. The CDR3 loop spans 15 amino acids. From germline, CDR1 is GTSNPN and CDR2 SVGIG (reference sequence).